The 20 T cell receptor beta chains listed next were all sequenced from one sample in a study of T cells expressing NK-cell markers. TCRdb reprocessed the 5' RACE reads; each CDR3 protein has one entry and no DNA is given. Here the sample table reports about 260,000 distinct CDR3 sequences. Source material: blood T cells: a sorted CD56 or NKG2C T cell subset, CD4+ or CD8+ T cells, or bulk PBMC T cells (not recorded which). These receptors originate from a woman between 18 and 69 years old in good health.

This chain connects TRBV21-1 to TRBJ2-1. TRBV21-1 is classified as a pseudogene. The CDR3 is 13 amino acids. CDR3 amino acids: CASRGSSYNEQFF.

This chain joins TRBV5-1 and TRBJ2-5; TCRdb reports TRBD2, a call that lacks DNA to check it against. The CDR3 spans 14 residues. CDR1 SGHRS and CDR2 YFSETQ come from the germline V gene. The CDR3 protein is CASSLGASGETQYF.

The J gene is TRBJ1-6, the V gene TRBV28. This CDR3 spans 15 amino acids. Per the germline V gene, CDR1 is MDHEN and CDR2 is SYDVKM. This CDR3 reads CASTPGASYNSPLHF.

This rearrangement joins TRBV9 to TRBJ1-2; absent DNA, TCRdb's TRBD1 call cannot be checked. This CDR3 has 16 amino acids. Germline-derived CDR1 and CDR2 are SGDLS and YYNGEE. The chain's CDR3 is CASSVLSGTGEDGYTF.

The rearrangement links TRBV10-3 to TRBJ2-3; checking the TCRdb D call of TRBD2 is not possible without DNA. The CDR3 length is 15 residues. From germline, CDR1 is ENHRY and CDR2 SYGVKD. The CDR3 is CAISEGMSGGRAQYF.

The chain combines TRBV29-1 with TRBJ2-7. This CDR3 spans 11 amino acids. In germline, CDR1 is SQVTM, CDR2 ANQGSEA. This CDR3 is CSVDSGYEQYF.

J is TRBJ2-1 and V is TRBV14. This CDR3 comprises 16 residues. Germline V gene data show CDR1 as SGHDN and CDR2 as FVKESK. This CDR3 reads CASSQATSLGLWEQFF. The full variable domain, completed using reference TRBV14 and TRBJ2-1, is EAGVTQFPSHSVIEKGQTVTLRCDPISGHDNLYWYRRVMGKEIKFLLHFVKESKQDESGMPNNRFLAERTGGTYSTLKVQPAELEDSGVYFCASSQATSLGLWEQFFGPGTRLTVL.

This rearrangement joins TRBV7-2 to TRBJ1-2; the D call from TCRdb, TRBD1, cannot be confirmed without DNA. CDR1 and CDR2 (germline): SGHTA, FQGNSA. CDR3 length: 15 residues. CDR3 amino acids: CASSLSSDRIYGYTF.

The chain employs TRBV30 and TRBJ1-1; the TCRdb call, TRBD1, lacks DNA for checking. Per the germline V gene, CDR1 is GTSNPN and CDR2 is SVGIG (reference sequence). The CDR3 runs 11 residues. The CDR3 loop reads CAWTQGTEAFF. The entire variable domain, with the rest obtained from reference TRBV30 and TRBJ1-1, is as follows: SQTIHQWPATLVQPVGSPLSLECTVEGTSNPNLYWYRQAAGRGLQLLFYSVGIGQISSEVPQNLSASRPQDRQFILSSKKLLLSDSGFYLCAWTQGTEAFFGQGTRLTVV.

The chain's CDR3 is CSVESQGGETQYF. V and J are TRBV29-1 and TRBJ2-5; there is no DNA to check the TCRdb D call of TRBD1. The CDR3 runs 13 residues. Germline CDR1 and CDR2: SQVTM and ANQGSEA.

The gene calls are TRBV18 and TRBJ2-5; with no DNA, the TCRdb D assignment of TRBD2 cannot be verified. This CDR3 spans 18 amino acids. The V gene's germline CDR1 is KGHSH and CDR2 LQKENI. The CDR3 is CASSPMAKLTRTGETQYF. Looking up the rest from reference TRBV18 and TRBJ2-5 gives the full variable domain: NAGVMQNPRHLVRRRGQEARLRCSPMKGHSHVYWYRQLPEEGLKFMVYLQKENIIDESGMPKERFSAEFPKEGPSILRIQQVVRGDSAAYFCASSPMAKLTRTGETQYFGPGTRLLVL.

V gene TRBV4-2 combines with J gene TRBJ1-1; TCRdb outputs TRBD1, but without DNA this stays unchecked. The CDR3 sequence is 17 residues long. Per germline, CDR1 LGHNA and CDR2 YNFKEQ. CDR3: CASSQEGTGWGNTEAFF.

The chain uses TRBV6-5 and TRBJ2-1. CDR1 and CDR2 (germline): MNHEY, SVGAGI. The CDR3 sequence is 13 residues long. The CDR3 here is CASSYSGFREQFF.

The V and J genes are TRBV6-2 or TRBV6-3 and TRBJ2-4; TCRdb's assignment of TRBD1 cannot be checked, as there is no DNA. Germline values: CDR1 MNHEY, CDR2 SVGEGT. The CDR3 spans 15 residues. The CDR3 protein is CASSRDRGTKNIQYF.

The V gene is TRBV4-3, the J gene TRBJ1-2. This CDR3 has 15 amino acids. The germline V gene encodes CDR1 LGHNA and CDR2 YSLEER. CDR3: CASSQEVRTDYGYTF.

The V and J genes are TRBV5-4 and TRBJ1-4; the TRBD1 assignment by TCRdb is unverifiable without DNA. This CDR3 spans 14 amino acids. CDR1 and CDR2 from the germline V gene are SGHNT and YYREEE (reference sequence). CDR3 sequence: CASSFAGVGEKLFF.

The chain joins TRBV5-1 to TRBJ2-2; TCRdb designates TRBD1, a call that cannot be tested without DNA. The CDR3 consists of 16 residues. CDR1 and CDR2 (germline): SGHRS, YFSETQ. CDR3 residues: CASSLARTGGTGELFF.

CDR3 protein: CASSHPRGAQHF. This rearrangement joins TRBV4-1 to TRBJ1-5; the D gene TCRdb calls, TRBD1, cannot be checked with no DNA. CDR1 and CDR2 (germline): MGHRA, YSYEKL. CDR3 length equals 12 residues.

The chain is built from TRBV20-1 and TRBJ2-1; TCRdb proposes TRBD2, but this gene call is untestable without DNA. The CDR3 sequence is 19 residues long. Germline CDR1 DFQATT, CDR2 SNEGSKA (reference sequence). Here the CDR3 reads CSALGGGLAGLSTYNEQFF.

The chain has TRBV5-1 and TRBJ2-1; as DNA is missing, the TRBD2 call by TCRdb cannot be tested. CDR3 size: 17 residues. CDR1 and CDR2 (germline): SGHRS, YFSETQ. The CDR3: CASSPGLAGGGRDEQFF.